This TCR beta chain is drawn from a study of long-term antiretroviral therapy in people with HIV. Findings and limits, study-wide: HIV repertoires covered narrower CDR3 length ranges than controls did. Increased diversity was seen after ART, yet it remained lower than in transplant donor controls. Every time point showed a repertoire led by clones expanded before ART.

Run at survey level, the immunoSEQ assay was version v3.0. Libraries were prepared by immunoSEQ multiplex PCR; TCRdb keeps only in-frame clonotypes and omits some of them. The sample consists of 20,000 to 25,000 clones, over 80% of them appearing once. In its sample, this clone was seen once. As yet, its antigen is unknown. After removal of 5 bases from V and 5 bases from J, the junction contained 8 bases not matched to a gene. This CDR3 comprises 17 residues. CDR1 PRHDT and CDR2 FYEKMQ come from the germline V gene (reference sequence). The V gene is TRBV13, the J gene TRBJ2-3; TRBD2 matches 15 bases. The source of this sequence is a man aged 25-45 years with HIV. The sequencing here drew on unsorted PBMCs, taken approximately 4.5 years after starting antiretroviral therapy. CDR3 sequence: CASSTGLAGGLGDTQYF. The CDR3 bases are TGTGCCAGCAGCACGGGACTAGCGGGAGGCCTCGGAGATACGCAGTATTTT.